Sequencing of this T cell receptor beta chain was carried out in a study of T cells in Graves' hyperthyroidism and ophthalmopathy. RNA transcripts gave rise to amplified TCR beta CDR3 regions. The HTBI primer set served for first-round RT-PCR of the TCR CDR3. In TCRdb, the multiplex PCR reads were re-called with MiXCR into one record per CDR3 protein. The table has about half a million distinct CDR3 sequences, approximately 20% seen once; the top ten hold roughly 47%. There are a few counts of this clonotype. Diagnoses were made from clinical symptoms, serum measures (thyroxine and TRAb), thyroid ultrasound and orbital computed tomography. V lost 6 bases and J lost 0, with 11 bases in between. CDR1 and CDR2 from the germline V gene are LNHDA and SQIVND (reference sequence). The CDR3 is 15 amino acids.

The J gene is TRBJ1-4, the V gene TRBV19; TRBD1 might be the D (5 bases). The material sequenced was blood. The receptor was derived from a man aged 35 to 55 with Graves' ophthalmopathy. The CDR3 spells CASSAGTATNEKLFF. The CDR3 DNA is TGTGCCAGTAGCGCCGGGACGGCAACTAATGAAAAACTGTTTTTT.